This is a list of T cell receptor beta chains from one sample in a study of blood T cell repertoires in COVID-19. Data came from immunoSEQ multiplex PCR; TCRdb stores just in-frame clones and leaves some out. The sample holds 130,000 or so clones; about 90% are singletons and the top ten take over 2%. The sequencing sample was made of peripheral blood. These receptor sequences come from a man aged 45-65 years with active COVID-19. CDR3s include the opening cysteine and the closing phenylalanine or tryptophan. D genes are given only for firm matches. Clone size is stated in some rows and not others, as once, few, many or a class when expanded.

-	TRBV2	TRBJ2-7	-	CASNWRAGNEQYF	TGTGCCAGCAATTGGAGGGCGGGAAACGAGCAGTACTTC
-	TRBV2	TRBJ1-5	-	CASSPWDWESFKPQHF	TGTGCCAGCAGTCCATGGGACTGGGAAAGTTTTAAGCCCCAGCATTTT
-	TRBV20-1	TRBJ1-5	-	CSASIGQGFRQPQHF	TGCAGTGCTAGTATAGGGCAGGGGTTTCGTCAGCCCCAGCATTTT
-	TRBV5-8	TRBJ2-7	TRBD1	CASSSRTGDEEQYF	TGTGCCAGCAGCTCCAGGACAGGGGATGAAGAGCAGTACTTC
few	TRBV7-2	TRBJ1-5	-	CASSLYRDDNQPQHF	TGTGCCAGCAGCTTGTACAGGGACGACAATCAGCCCCAGCATTTT
-	TRBV4-2	TRBJ2-1	-	CASKERSSYNEQFF	TGTGCCAGCAAGGAGCGGAGCTCCTACAATGAGCAGTTCTTC
-	TRBV4-1	TRBJ2-6	TRBD1	CASSQLGIRGRVSGANVLTF	TGCGCCAGCAGCCAACTAGGGATTAGGGGGCGCGTATCTGGGGCCAACGTCCTGACTTTC
once	TRBV13	TRBJ2-2	TRBD1	CASSSVRDRGVRTGELFF	TGTGCCAGCAGCTCCGTTCGGGACAGGGGAGTGCGCACCGGGGAGCTGTTTTTT
-	TRBV14	TRBJ2-3	TRBD2	CASSPGGGPTDTQYF	TGTGCCAGCAGCCCGGGGGGGGGCCCGACAGATACGCAGTATTTT
-	TRBV5-4	TRBJ1-4	TRBD1	CASSTPGQGPEKLFF	TGTGCCAGCAGCACCCCGGGACAGGGTCCTGAAAAACTGTTTTTT
-	TRBV28	TRBJ1-1	TRBD1	CASTRQGNTEAFF	TGTGCCAGCACACGACAGGGGAACACTGAAGCTTTCTTT
-	TRBV10-3	TRBJ1-1	TRBD1	CAIREQGATEAFF	TGTGCCATCAGAGAACAGGGGGCCACTGAAGCTTTCTTT
-	TRBV7-8	TRBJ1-1	-	CASSLAVRGADTEAFF	TGTGCCAGCAGCTTAGCGGTCAGAGGCGCGGACACTGAAGCTTTCTTT